The 23 T cell receptor beta chains below were found in one sample sequenced in a study of blood T cell repertoires in COVID-19. Sequencing was performed with immunoSEQ multiplex PCR; in TCRdb, only in-frame clones are kept and a portion is missing. The sample yields about 250,000 clones, 70% to 85% seen once. The sample taken for sequencing was peripheral blood. These receptors originate from a woman older than 75 with active or convalescent COVID-19.

The chain uses TRBV4-1 and TRBJ2-5, with 13 bases lining up with TRBD2. In germline, CDR1 is MGHRA, CDR2 YSYEKL. This CDR3 has 15 amino acids. V lost 4 bases to trimming and J lost 3 bases; unmatched junction nucleotides: 2. The CDR3 loop reads CASSPGTSGEETQYF. Written as DNA, the CDR3 is TGCGCCAGCAGCCCTGGGACTAGCGGGGAAGAGACCCAGTACTTC.

The chain employs TRBV14 and TRBJ1-6, with D hard to call. The germline CDR1 and CDR2 sequences are SGHDN and FVKESK. V dropped 4 bases and J dropped 4 bases, with 8 bases sitting between them. The CDR3 contains 14 residues. The CDR3 sequence: CASSRGFYNSPLHF. The CDR3, as DNA: TGTGCCAGCAGCCGCGGGTTTTATAATTCACCCCTCCACTTT.

The J gene is TRBJ1-1, the V gene TRBV4-2, with TRBD1 matching over 8 bases. The CDR3 has 16 residues. Trimming cost V 4 bases and J 0 bases; bases outside gene matches: 7. Germline values: CDR1 LGHNA, CDR2 YNFKEQ. CDR3 DNA: TGTGCCAGCAGCCTATCGAGGACAGGGATGAACACTGAAGCTTTCTTT. Translation gives CASSLSRTGMNTEAFF.

V usage is TRBV3-1 (or the pseudogene TRBV3-2) and J usage is TRBJ2-7; D possibly corresponds to TRBD1 (7 bases). With 6 bases removed from V and 1 base from J, the gap between germline ends came to 19 bases. CDR1 and CDR2 from the germline V gene are LGHDT and YNNKEL (reference sequence). CDR3 length: 16 residues. CDR3 protein: CASSDVGGSGSYEQYF. The CDR3 DNA reads as TGTGCCAGCAGTGACGTAGGGGGCAGCGGGTCCTACGAGCAGTACTTC.

The chain has TRBV11-3 and TRBJ2-7; possible D gene TRBD2, 6 bases. CDR1 and CDR2 from the germline V gene are SGHNT and YENEEA. The CDR3 is made up of 14 amino acids. Trimming took 1 base from V and 5 from J, leaving 12 bases between them. Written as DNA, the CDR3 is TGTGCCAGCAGCTTAGCGGGGAGGCTCCACGAGCAGTACTTC. Encoded protein: CASSLAGRLHEQYF.

This chain joins TRBV28 and TRBJ2-3, with 9 positions matching TRBD1. The CDR3 consists of 15 residues. CDR1 and CDR2 from the germline V gene are MDHEN and SYDVKM. Losses at the gene ends were 4 bases for V and 3 bases for J; bases not matched to a gene: 5. As DNA, the CDR3 is TGTGCCAGCAGTTCGCGCGGGACAGGGACAGATACGCAGTATTTT. This translates into CASSSRGTGTDTQYF.

This clone was detected once. The J gene is TRBJ2-3, the V gene TRBV7-9, with 12 bases that match TRBD2. This CDR3 is built from 16 residues. Germline V gene sequence: CDR1 SEHNR, CDR2 FQNEAQ (reference sequence). V trimming: 4 bases; J trimming: 3 bases; junction bases outside the gene matches: 5. The CDR3 region is CASSWPSGGATDTQYF. The CDR3, as DNA: TGTGCCAGCAGCTGGCCTAGCGGGGGGGCGACAGATACGCAGTATTTT.

The J gene is TRBJ1-4, the V gene TRBV3-1 (or the pseudogene TRBV3-2), with D hard to call. This CDR3 spans 18 amino acids. Per germline, CDR1 LGHDT and CDR2 YNNKEL (reference sequence). Trimming shortened V by 0 bases and J by 0 bases, and 14 bases separated the two germline ends. The CDR3 nucleotides read TGTGCCAGCAGCCAAGATCGGAGGTCGGGCGCAACTAATGAAAAACTGTTTTTT. Encoded protein: CASSQDRRSGATNEKLFF.

Only one count was recorded for this clone. V gene TRBV3-1 (or the pseudogene TRBV3-2) combines with J gene TRBJ2-1, with D possibly TRBD2 on 6 matching bases. CDR1 is LGHDT and CDR2 is YNNKEL in the germline V gene (reference sequence). V was pared by 0 bases and J by 7 bases, with 10 bases between. This CDR3 comprises 14 residues. In DNA, the CDR3 is TGTGCCAGCAGCCAAGAGACACGGGGGAATGAGCAGTTCTTC. This codes for CASSQETRGNEQFF.

J is TRBJ2-7 and V is TRBV28, with 9 bases aligning to TRBD1. CDR3 size: 15 residues. Germline V gene sequence: CDR1 MDHEN, CDR2 SYDVKM. Trimming took 3 bases from V and 3 from J; bases not matched to a gene: 6. CDR3 loop: CASSFTGTGNYEQYF. CDR3 bases: TGTGCCAGCAGTTTTACGGGGACAGGGAACTACGAGCAGTACTTC.

This clone turned up a few times. V gene TRBV30 combines with J gene TRBJ1-1, with D hard to call. There are 12 residues in the CDR3. The V end lost 3 bases, the J end lost 11 bases, and 16 bases lay between the germline ends. Germline V gene lookup returns CDR1 GTSNPN and CDR2 SVGIG (reference sequence). CDR3 DNA sequence: TGTGCCTGGAGCAAAGGGATTGGGGAGGCTTTCTTT. Translation: CAWSKGIGEAFF.

The count of this clone is one. The chain has TRBV19 and TRBJ2-2; D is undetermined. The CDR3 length is 15 residues. The germline V gene encodes CDR1 LNHDA and CDR2 SQIVND (reference sequence). V was trimmed by 5 bases and J by 4 bases, leaving 14 bases between them. DNA for the CDR3: TGTGCCAGTAGTGGGCAGGCTACCATCACCGGGGAGCTGTTTTTT. Its translation is CASSGQATITGELFF. The complete variable domain, with remaining parts taken from reference TRBV19 and TRBJ2-2, reads DGGITQSPKYLFRKEGQNVTLSCEQNLNHDAMYWYRQDPGQGLRLIYYSQIVNDFQKGDIAEGYSVSREKKESFPLTVTSAQKNPTAFYLCASSGQATITGELFFGEGSRLTVL.

The V and J genes are TRBV28 and TRBJ1-5; no clear D. Trimming stripped 1 base from V and 2 bases from J, with 6 bases between. The CDR3 contains 14 residues. Germline values: CDR1 MDHEN, CDR2 SYDVKM. The CDR3 reads CASSLFYGNQPQHF. The CDR3 DNA reads as TGTGCCAGCAGTTTATTTTATGGCAATCAGCCCCAGCATTTT.

The genes are TRBV9 and TRBJ2-7, with D possibly TRBD2 on 5 matching bases. The germline CDR1 and CDR2 sequences are SGDLS and YYNGEE. V was shortened by 2 bases and J by 5 bases, with 11 bases between the two germline ends. This CDR3 spans 13 amino acids. Here the CDR3 reads CASSVGPGDEQYF. The CDR3 coding sequence is TGTGCCAGCAGCGTCGGCCCCGGGGACGAGCAGTACTTC.

The rearrangement links TRBV2 to TRBJ1-6, with D maybe TRBD1 (6 bases). The length of the CDR3 is 14 residues. Deletions cut 2 bases from V and 6 bases from J, with 8 bases between. Germline loops: CDR1 SNHLY, CDR2 FYNNEI. The CDR3: CASSETGSNSPLHF. CDR3 DNA: TGTGCCAGCAGTGAAACAGGGTCTAATTCACCCCTCCACTTT.

This clone was seen more than once but under ten times. The chain employs TRBV5-1 and TRBJ2-1, with D perhaps matching TRBD1 (7 bases). The germline V gene has CDR1 SGHRS and CDR2 YFSETQ. V gave up 0 bases and J gave up 3 bases, with 19 bases separating them. CDR3 length equals 18 residues. The CDR3 bases are TGCGCCAGCAGCTTGGCCCCCACAGGGGCGGGAAACTACAATGAGCAGTTCTTC. Its translation: CASSLAPTGAGNYNEQFF.

This clone was seen a single time. The rearrangement joins TRBV13 to TRBJ1-1; the D gene is possibly TRBD1 (5 bases). CDR3 length: 15 residues. Trimming removed 4 bases from V and 1 base from J, with 13 bases in between. Germline V gives CDR1 PRHDT, CDR2 FYEKMQ (reference sequence). CDR3 sequence: CASSSKVGGNTEAFF. In DNA, the CDR3 is TGTGCCAGCAGCTCCAAGGTCGGGGGGAACACTGAAGCTTTCTTT.

The J gene is TRBJ2-2, the V gene TRBV2; 10 nucleotides line up with TRBD1. Germline CDR1 is SNHLY and CDR2 is FYNNEI. J lost 11 bases, V lost 8 bases, and 8 bases had no gene match. The CDR3 extends over 13 amino acids. This chain's CDR3 is CASRQGAQSELFF. The CDR3 DNA sequence: TGTGCCAGCCGACAGGGGGCGCAGAGCGAGCTGTTTTTT.

The rearrangement joins TRBV19 to TRBJ1-2, with 8 bases matching TRBD1. The CDR3 totals 13 residues. Germline-derived CDR1 and CDR2 are LNHDA and SQIVND (reference sequence). Trimming took 8 bases from V and 4 from J; bases not matched to a gene: 6. The CDR3: CASLRTGSYGYTF. DNA of the CDR3: TGTGCCAGTCTCCGGACAGGGAGCTATGGCTACACCTTC.

This clone was detected once. This chain connects TRBV29-1 to TRBJ2-3; D unclear. Trimming stripped 4 bases from V and 0 bases from J, with 11 bases between. This CDR3 has 14 amino acids. Germline V gene sequence: CDR1 SQVTM, CDR2 ANQGSEA. Here the CDR3 DNA reads TGCAGCGTTGGCGGCAAGTCTAGCACAGATACGCAGTATTTT. Residues: CSVGGKSSTDTQYF.

The chain carries TRBV5-6 and TRBJ1-6, with 8 bases aligning to TRBD1. The CDR3 runs 16 residues. The V gene's germline CDR1 is SGHDT and CDR2 YYEEEE. The V gene end was trimmed by 1 base and the J gene end by 7 bases; junction bases not matched to a gene: 7. CDR3 amino acids: CASSLSLRGRNSPLHF. The CDR3, as DNA: TGTGCCAGCAGCTTGTCGCTCAGGGGGCGGAATTCACCCCTCCACTTT.

The V call is TRBV30, the J call TRBJ2-2; D gene uncertain. This CDR3 has 13 amino acids. V shed 0 bases and J shed 5 bases, with 7 bases lying between them. Per the germline V gene, CDR1 is GTSNPN and CDR2 is SVGIG (reference sequence). In nucleotides, the CDR3 is TGTGCCTGGAGTGTCGGTGTAACCGGGGAGCTGTTTTTT. It yields the protein CAWSVGVTGELFF.

The CDR3, as DNA: TGTGCCAGCAGCCAACAGGGGAGTGTCGGCTACACCTTC. Translated, it gives CASSQQGSVGYTF. The chain combines TRBV4-2 with TRBJ1-2; D possibly corresponds to TRBD1 (6 bases). V lost 2 bases and J 8 bases, leaving 12 bases between the germline ends. The CDR3 runs 13 residues. Germline V gene data show CDR1 as LGHNA and CDR2 as YNFKEQ.